This TCR beta chain was sequenced for a study of shared clonotypes between healthy human individuals. Turning to the study itself: The cohort comprised a couple of women and a few men. Their ages spanned 18 to 49 years.

It was across several immunoSEQ plates that each subset's genomic DNA was evenly split. Sorted-subset replicate PCRs used about 190 ng of genomic DNA. This amount corresponded to 30,000 to 35,000 T cell genomes. Sequencing was performed with immunoSEQ multiplex PCR; in TCRdb, only in-frame clones are kept and a portion is missing. The sample holds 2,100,000 or so clones, more than 90% seen once. From germline, CDR1 is ENHRY and CDR2 SYGVKD. V lost 8 bases to trimming and J lost 4 bases, with 13 bases between them. The CDR3 covers 13 residues. This sequence was found in a man in his late teens or twenties in good health. The sample comprised naive CD4+ T cells sorted from blood. Subset noted: CD45RA+ positively selected. This chain joins TRBV10-3 and TRBJ2-3; tentatively, D is TRBD1 (5 bases). In DNA, the CDR3 is TGTGCCATCGGCAGGGTTGGTCCAGATACGCAGTATTTT. The encoded protein is CAIGRVGPDTQYF.